Listed below are T cell receptor beta chains from one sample, sequenced in a study of blood T cell repertoires in COVID-19. Clones were read by immunoSEQ multiplex PCR, and TCRdb kept only the in-frame ones, dropping some. Of 250,000 to 300,000 clones detected, around nine tenths appear once; the ten largest clones hold 2% to 2.5%. The sequencing input was PBMCs or T cells enriched from blood (not recorded which). These receptors all stem from a woman in her sixties or seventies in a cohort exposed to, infected with or recovered from COVID-19 (not recorded which). The CDR3 runs from the conserved cysteine through the conserved F or W. Fields, in order: clone size, V gene, D gene, J gene, CDR3 protein, CDR3 DNA. D genes are given only for firm matches. Size tells how often a clone was seen (once, few, many) or the class of an expanded clone, and some rows leave it out.

>NA|TRBV6-2/TRBV6-3|NA|TRBJ2-1
CASSYPRFPRTVDEQFF
TGTGCCAGCAGTTACCCCCGGTTTCCCCGGACAGTCGATGAGCAGTTCTTC
>NA|TRBV28|NA|TRBJ1-2
CASSLGGRGKNYGYTF
TGTGCCAGCAGTTTAGGGGGCAGGGGTAAGAACTATGGCTACACCTTC
>NA|TRBV19|TRBD1|TRBJ1-2
CASQDRVYGYTF
TGTGCCAGCCAGGACAGGGTGTACGGCTACACCTTC
>NA|TRBV7-3|NA|TRBJ2-3
CASSLQGLGDTQYF
TGTGCCAGCAGCTTACAGGGCCTCGGAGATACGCAGTATTTT
>NA|TRBV27|TRBD1|TRBJ2-1
CASSYRDRDNEQFF
TGTGCCAGCAGTTACCGGGACAGGGACAATGAGCAGTTCTTC
>once|TRBV9|TRBD1|TRBJ2-3
CASSVATSNRGQLDTQYF
TGTGCCAGCAGCGTAGCTACGTCCAACAGGGGGCAGTTGGATACGCAGTATTTT
>NA|TRBV7-3|TRBD2|TRBJ2-3
CASSPRLAPSTDTQYF
TGTGCCAGCAGCCCCCGACTAGCCCCTAGCACAGATACGCAGTATTTT
>NA|TRBV5-5|TRBD2|TRBJ2-2
CASSMIGGTNTGELFF
TGTGCCAGCAGCATGATCGGGGGGACTAACACCGGGGAGCTGTTTTTT
>NA|TRBV5-3|NA|TRBJ2-1
CARSLKIGDDNEQFF
TGTGCCAGAAGCTTGAAGATAGGGGATGACAATGAGCAGTTCTTC
>NA|TRBV30|NA|TRBJ1-5
CAWSEFGRAQHF
TGTGCCTGGAGTGAATTCGGGAGGGCCCAGCATTTT
>NA|TRBV5-1|NA|TRBJ2-7
CASSLGYRTPGGEQYF
TGCGCCAGCAGCTTGGGGTATAGGACCCCCGGGGGCGAGCAGTACTTC
>NA|TRBV7-3|TRBD2|TRBJ2-1
CASSLGSSGSYEQFF
TGTGCCAGCAGCTTAGGGTCTAGCGGGAGTTATGAGCAGTTCTTC
>NA|TRBV7-2|NA|TRBJ1-5
CASSLAGAALVNQPQHF
TGTGCCAGCAGCTTAGCAGGGGCCGCGTTGGTCAACCAGCCCCAGCATTTT
>NA|TRBV7-2|NA|TRBJ2-3
CASRSRGGTDTQYF
TGTGCCAGCAGATCTCGAGGAGGTACAGATACGCAGTATTTT
>NA|TRBV2|NA|TRBJ1-2
CASSRGPTNYGYTF
TGTGCCAGCAGCCGAGGCCCGACTAACTATGGCTACACCTTC
>NA|TRBV9|TRBD2|TRBJ2-4
CASSVTGGSIQYF
TGTGCCAGCAGCGTAACGGGGGGGAGCATTCAGTACTTC
>NA|TRBV6-1|NA|TRBJ1-5
CASSAGGGRRSNQPQHF
TGTGCCAGCAGTGCCGGGGGGGGGAGGAGGAGCAATCAGCCCCAGCATTTT
>NA|TRBV11-2|TRBD2|TRBJ2-1
CASSPAGGEQFF
TGTGCCAGCAGCCCCGCGGGAGGAGAGCAGTTCTTC
>NA|TRBV25-1|NA|TRBJ1-5
CASSEEGGGQPQHF
TGTGCCAGCAGTGAGGAAGGGGGGGGGCAGCCCCAGCATTTT
>NA|TRBV7-8|NA|TRBJ1-4
CASSLVAGKEKLFF
TGTGCCAGCAGCTTAGTGGCAGGGAAGGAAAAACTGTTTTTT
>NA|TRBV6-2/TRBV6-3|NA|TRBJ1-1
CASSYWESTEAFF
TGTGCCAGCAGTTATTGGGAGAGCACTGAAGCTTTCTTT
>NA|TRBV29-1|TRBD2|TRBJ2-1
CSGETSDYNEQFF
TGCAGCGGTGAGACTAGCGATTACAATGAGCAGTTCTTC
>NA|TRBV5-1|TRBD2|TRBJ2-7
CASSLGPLTSGLSYEQYF
TGCGCCAGCAGCTTGGGGCCCTTGACTAGCGGGTTATCCTACGAGCAGTACTTC
>NA|TRBV7-2|TRBD2|TRBJ2-1
CASSFGLAGNNEQFF
TGTGCCAGCAGCTTTGGGCTAGCGGGTAACAATGAGCAGTTCTTC
>once|TRBV18|TRBD2|TRBJ2-2
CASSLLRGVITGELFF
TGTGCCAGCTCACTCCTGCGGGGGGTTATCACCGGGGAGCTGTTTTTT
>NA|TRBV11-1|NA|TRBJ2-1
CASSLSLYNEQFF
TGTGCCAGCAGCTTATCCCTGTACAATGAGCAGTTCTTC
>NA|TRBV2|NA|TRBJ2-3
CASIQGITDTQYF
TGTGCCAGTATACAGGGTATCACAGATACGCAGTATTTT
>NA|TRBV15|TRBD2|TRBJ2-1
CATSRLGGGPRVNEQFF
TGTGCCACCAGCAGACTCGGGGGAGGGCCAAGAGTAAATGAGCAGTTCTTC
>NA|TRBV24-1|NA|TRBJ2-3
CATSDPGTDTQYF
TGTGCCACCAGTGATCCAGGGACAGATACGCAGTATTTT
>NA|TRBV30|NA|TRBJ2-2
CAWSGQRAFTGELFF
TGTGCCTGGAGTGGCCAGCGGGCCTTCACCGGGGAGCTGTTTTTT
>NA|TRBV19|NA|TRBJ1-5
CASSTGDRQPQHF
TGTGCCAGTAGTACGGGGGACCGGCAGCCCCAGCATTTT
>NA|TRBV5-6|TRBD2|TRBJ2-7
CASSPYMAGGTYEQYF
TGTGCCAGCAGCCCGTATATGGCGGGAGGGACCTACGAGCAGTACTTC
>once|TRBV6-5|TRBD1|TRBJ2-5
CASRGQGQETQYF
TGTGCCAGCAGGGGACAGGGCCAAGAGACCCAGTACTTC
>NA|TRBV4-1|NA|TRBJ2-1
CASSQDTERGIDYNEQFF
TGCGCCAGCAGCCAAGATACGGAACGGGGGATCGACTACAATGAGCAGTTCTTC
>NA|TRBV5-1|NA|TRBJ2-1
CASSLVAGEYNEQFF
TGCGCCAGCAGCTTGGTGGCAGGGGAGTACAATGAGCAGTTCTTC
>NA|TRBV3-1/TRBV3-2|NA|TRBJ1-2
CASSHKNYGYTF
TGTGCCAGCAGCCACAAAAACTATGGCTACACCTTC
>NA|TRBV3-1/TRBV3-2|TRBD2|TRBJ2-3
CASSQGLAGGGADTQYF
TGTGCCAGCAGCCAAGGTCTAGCGGGAGGAGGGGCAGATACGCAGTATTTT
>NA|TRBV4-2|TRBD1|TRBJ2-7
CASSQGAGGFEQYF
TGTGCCAGCAGCCAGGGGGCAGGGGGCTTCGAGCAGTACTTC
>NA|TRBV30|TRBD1|TRBJ1-1
CAWGQGSTEAFF
TGTGCCTGGGGACAGGGCTCCACTGAAGCTTTCTTT
>NA|TRBV18|NA|TRBJ2-5
CASSPRNGKETQYF
TGTGCCAGCTCACCAAGAAACGGGAAAGAGACCCAGTACTTC
>NA|TRBV28|NA|TRBJ1-2
CASFRLGGQDGYTF
TGTGCCAGCTTCCGACTCGGGGGGCAGGATGGCTACACCTTC
>NA|TRBV5-1|TRBD2|TRBJ2-2
CASSNGLAGVTGELFF
TGCGCCAGCAGCAACGGACTAGCGGGAGTAACCGGGGAGCTGTTTTTT
>NA|TRBV6-2/TRBV6-3|TRBD1|TRBJ1-3
CASSWTGNSGNTIYF
TGTGCCAGCAGTTGGACAGGGAACTCTGGAAACACCATATATTTT
>NA|TRBV5-6|TRBD1|TRBJ2-5
CASSSWTGEATQYF
TGTGCCAGCAGCTCTTGGACAGGGGAAGCGACCCAGTACTTC
>NA|TRBV6-1|TRBD1|TRBJ1-1
CASSEDRVLNTEAFF
TGTGCCAGCAGTGAGGACAGGGTTTTGAACACTGAAGCTTTCTTT
>NA|TRBV10-3|NA|TRBJ2-5
CAISEATAQETQYF
TGTGCCATCAGTGAGGCGACAGCCCAAGAGACCCAGTACTTC
>NA|TRBV5-1|TRBD1|TRBJ2-1
CASSFQGQLLNEQFF
TGCGCCAGCAGCTTCCAGGGACAGTTACTCAATGAGCAGTTCTTC
>NA|TRBV28|TRBD1|TRBJ1-2
CASSEGQASNYGYTF
TGTGCCAGCAGTGAGGGACAGGCGAGCAACTATGGCTACACCTTC
>NA|TRBV28|TRBD1|TRBJ1-1
CASSKGQGAVYTEAFF
TGTGCCAGCAGTAAAGGACAGGGGGCGGTCTACACTGAAGCTTTCTTT
>NA|TRBV4-2|TRBD1|TRBJ1-1
CASSQGPGTGVNTEAFF
TGTGCCAGCAGCCAAGGGCCCGGGACAGGGGTGAACACTGAAGCTTTCTTT
>NA|TRBV19|TRBD1|TRBJ1-1
CASTSTGGSAEAFF
TGTGCCAGTACTTCTACAGGGGGCAGCGCTGAAGCTTTCTTT
>NA|TRBV4-1|TRBD2|TRBJ2-1
CASSQETSGKHEQFF
TGCGCCAGCAGCCAAGAGACTAGCGGGAAACATGAGCAGTTCTTC
>NA|TRBV27|TRBD1|TRBJ2-7
CASSRSGTGLTYEQYF
TGTGCCAGCAGTCGGTCCGGGACAGGGCTCACCTACGAGCAGTACTTC
>once|TRBV28|TRBD2|TRBJ2-7
CASIAGLAGGNEQYF
TGTGCCAGCATCGCCGGACTAGCGGGAGGAAACGAGCAGTACTTC
>NA|TRBV27|TRBD1|TRBJ1-1
CASSFGTGSPTEAFF
TGTGCCAGCAGTTTCGGGACAGGATCACCCACTGAAGCTTTCTTT
>NA|TRBV27|TRBD2|TRBJ2-3
CASSRLAGAIGTDTQYF
TGTGCCAGCAGTAGACTAGCGGGAGCGATAGGCACAGATACGCAGTATTTT
>NA|TRBV28|TRBD1|TRBJ1-2
CASRQDRDFHGYTF
TGTGCCAGCAGACAGGACAGGGATTTTCATGGCTACACCTTC
>NA|TRBV3-1/TRBV3-2|NA|TRBJ2-7
CASSQGGDEQYF
TGTGCCAGCAGCCAAGGGGGGGACGAGCAGTACTTC
>NA|TRBV3-1/TRBV3-2|NA|TRBJ2-7
CASSQASGSYEQYF
TGTGCCAGCAGCCAAGCGTCAGGCTCCTACGAGCAGTACTTC